The following is a TCR beta chain sequence with its context. The source of the sample is a study of blood T cell repertoires in COVID-19. Germline values: CDR1 GTSNPN, CDR2 SVGIG (reference sequence). V dropped 3 bases and J dropped 0; count of bases not matched to a gene: 4. The CDR3 covers 14 residues. Clones were sequenced by immunoSEQ multiplex PCR, and TCRdb holds only the in-frame ones, with some missing. Of over 70,000 clones in the sample, roughly 78% are singletons; the top ten hold approximately 10%. This clonotype was obtained from a woman in her 70s with acute or convalescent COVID-19. Sequencing used peripheral blood. The chain carries TRBV30 and TRBJ1-1, with 7 bases fitting TRBD1. The chain's CDR3 is CAWRRDSLNTEAFF. CDR3 bases: TGTGCCTGGAGGCGGGACAGCTTGAACACTGAAGCTTTCTTT.